These 18 T cell receptor beta chains were sequenced from one sample in a study of blood T cell repertoires in COVID-19. The data were produced by immunoSEQ multiplex PCR, yet TCRdb's version contains in-frame clones alone and is incomplete. Of more than 85,000 clones listed, approximately 82% are singletons. The sequenced sample was peripheral blood. The receptors here all came from a man aged 65 to 85 with acute or convalescent COVID-19.

The rearrangement joins TRBV19 to TRBJ2-3, with TRBD1 matching over 7 bases. Germline V gives CDR1 LNHDA, CDR2 SQIVND (reference sequence). The J segment lost 1 base and the V segment lost 9 bases, leaving 4 bases of the junction unmatched. The CDR3 contains 13 residues. The CDR3 DNA follows: TGTGCCAGCCACAGGGGAGGCACAGATACGCAGTATTTT. This encodes CASHRGGTDTQYF.

V usage is TRBV27 and J usage is TRBJ2-1; 7 bases are shared with TRBD2. Trimming took 6 bases from V and 6 from J; bases not matched to a gene: 11. Germline V gives CDR1 MNHEY, CDR2 SMNVEV (reference sequence). The CDR3 consists of 15 residues. In DNA, the CDR3 is TGTGCCAGCAGCTGGGCAGGGAGGGGCTCCAATGAGCAGTTCTTC. Amino acids: CASSWAGRGSNEQFF.

The chain uses TRBV5-1 and TRBJ1-1; TRBD1 matches at 7 bases. The trim removed 3 bases at V and 0 bases at J, leaving 5 bases unmatched. Germline V gene data show CDR1 as SGHRS and CDR2 as YFSETQ. The CDR3 is 15 amino acids. The CDR3 nucleotides are TGCGCCAGCAGCTCTCAGGGGGGACTGAACACTGAAGCTTTCTTT. Protein sequence: CASSSQGGLNTEAFF.

The rearrangement links TRBV2 to TRBJ1-2, with 8 bases lining up with TRBD1. V shed 6 bases and J 0 bases; nucleotides not matched to a gene: 3. The germline CDR1 and CDR2 sequences are SNHLY and FYNNEI. This CDR3 spans 14 amino acids. The CDR3 sequence is CASSQQGANYGYTF. CDR3 in DNA: TGTGCCAGCAGCCAACAGGGGGCTAACTATGGCTACACCTTC.

The J gene is TRBJ1-6, the V gene TRBV25-1; D is unresolved. The CDR3 extends over 17 amino acids. The V gene lost 3 bases and the J gene lost 3 bases, with 15 bases spanning the gap. The germline V gene has CDR1 MGHDK and CDR2 SYGVNS. DNA for the CDR3: TGTGCCAGCAGTGAGAGCCCCGGGATGGTCTATAATTCACCCCTCCACTTT. Translating it yields CASSESPGMVYNSPLHF.

The chain uses TRBV3-1 (or the pseudogene TRBV3-2) and TRBJ1-3, with a possible D match to TRBD1 (6 bases). The germline V gene has CDR1 LGHDT and CDR2 YNNKEL (reference sequence). V was pared by 1 base and J by 2 bases, with 12 bases between. The CDR3 spans 16 residues. The CDR3 DNA follows: TGTGCCAGCAGCCAAGGGACAGTTCTAACTGGAAACACCATATATTTT. It specifies CASSQGTVLTGNTIYF.

This chain links TRBV30 with TRBJ1-5; 9 bases align to TRBD1. V lost 3 bases and J lost 5; bases outside the gene matches: 5. Germline V gives CDR1 GTSNPN, CDR2 SVGIG (reference sequence). This CDR3 has 14 residues. CDR3 bases: TGTGCCTGGAGCGGACAGGGGATCGATCAGCCCCAGCATTTT. Its translation is CAWSGQGIDQPQHF.

The chain employs TRBV6-5 and TRBJ1-1, with 11 nucleotides matching TRBD1. V lost 2 bases, J lost 4 bases, and 6 bases stayed unmatched. This CDR3 contains 16 residues. In germline, CDR1 is MNHEY, CDR2 SVGAGI. The CDR3 DNA reads as TGTGCCAGCAGTTACCCGAGGGACAGGGGGACCACTGAAGCTTTCTTT. Protein sequence: CASSYPRDRGTTEAFF.

This chain joins TRBV30 and TRBJ1-2, with D possibly TRBD1 on 6 matching bases. Germline V CDR1 and CDR2: GTSNPN, SVGIG (reference sequence). Trimming stripped 0 bases from V and 8 bases from J, with 16 bases between. The CDR3 runs 14 residues. CDR3 residues: CAWSVLGARAGYTF. DNA of the CDR3: TGTGCCTGGAGTGTTCTGGGGGCCAGGGCGGGCTACACCTTC.

In DNA form, the CDR3 reads TGTGCCAGCAGCTCGAGACTTTTTGAAAAACTGTTTTTT. It encodes CASSSRLFEKLFF. V usage is TRBV7-2 and J usage is TRBJ1-4; the D is unclear. This CDR3 is 13 amino acids long. V shed 4 bases and J shed 7 bases, with 10 bases lying between them. In germline, CDR1 is SGHTA, CDR2 FQGNSA.

The genes are TRBV15 and TRBJ2-7, with a weak D call TRBD1 (7 bases). The CDR3 is 13 amino acids. The V and J ends lost 1 base and 7 bases respectively, with 11 bases between them. Germline loops: CDR1 LNHNV, CDR2 YYDKDF (reference sequence). The CDR3, as DNA: TGTGCCACCAGCAGAGGTCAGGGGGGTGAGCAGTACTTC. Amino acid sequence: CATSRGQGGEQYF.

The rearrangement links TRBV18 to TRBJ1-1; tentatively, D is TRBD1 (6 bases). CDR3 length equals 15 residues. V was clipped by 3 bases and J by 0 bases, with 11 bases between them. Germline V gene sequence: CDR1 KGHSH, CDR2 LQKENI. The CDR3 reads CASSPGQFMNTEAFF. CDR3 coding DNA: TGTGCCAGCTCACCTGGACAGTTCATGAACACTGAAGCTTTCTTT.

The chain recombines TRBV9 with TRBJ2-2, with 10 bases matching TRBD2. There are 16 residues in the CDR3. Germline CDR1 SGDLS, CDR2 YYNGEE. Trimming cost V 7 bases and J 6 bases; bases outside gene matches: 12. In nucleotides, the CDR3 is TGTGCCAGCGGACAAGGGCTAGCGGGGGTGGCCGGGGAGCTGTTTTTT. It yields the protein CASGQGLAGVAGELFF.

In DNA form, the CDR3 reads TGTGCCAGTAGTAGGGACAGAGCTAACTATGGCTACACCTTC. Amino acids: CASSRDRANYGYTF. V and J are TRBV19 and TRBJ1-2; 7 nucleotides align to TRBD1. CDR1 and CDR2 from the germline V gene are LNHDA and SQIVND (reference sequence). CDR3 length equals 14 residues. V was clipped by 4 bases and J by 0 bases; unmatched bases: 2.

The chain recombines TRBV19 with TRBJ1-4; possible D gene TRBD1, 5 bases. The CDR3 has 15 amino acids. Germline V CDR1 and CDR2: LNHDA, SQIVND (reference sequence). Deletions cut 4 bases from V and 7 bases from J, with 16 bases between. CDR3 coding DNA: TGTGCCAGTAGTAGATCCGACACCCAGGGTGAAAAACTGTTTTTT. Translation: CASSRSDTQGEKLFF. The variable domain in full, completed from reference TRBV19 and TRBJ1-4, reads DGGITQSPKYLFRKEGQNVTLSCEQNLNHDAMYWYRQDPGQGLRLIYYSQIVNDFQKGDIAEGYSVSREKKESFPLTVTSAQKNPTAFYLCASSRSDTQGEKLFFGSGTQLSVL.

V is TRBV6-4 and J is TRBJ2-1; D is possibly TRBD1 (6 bases). Trimming cost V 2 bases and J 4 bases, with 15 bases left between them. Germline V CDR1 and CDR2: MRHNA, SNTAGT. This CDR3 has 16 residues. CDR3 coding DNA: TGTGCCAGCAGTGACCACTCGGGACACCTATACAATGAGCAGTTCTTC. Its protein is CASSDHSGHLYNEQFF.

Comment on this clone: A read error may produce the germline difference seen at one junction end. This rearrangement joins TRBV2 to TRBJ2-7; 12 nucleotides agree with TRBD2. Looked up from germline, CDR1 is SNHLY and CDR2 is FYNNEI. This CDR3 spans 16 amino acids. The CDR3 nucleotides read TGTGCCAGCAGAGAAGGACTAGCGGGGTGGTACAGCGAGCAGTACTTC. Translating it yields CASREGLAGWYSEQYF. Drawing the rest from reference TRBV2 and TRBJ2-7, the complete variable domain is EPEVTQTPSHQVTQMGQEVILRCVPISNHLYFYWYRQILGQKVEFLVSFYNNEISEKSEIFDDQFSVERPDGSNFTLKIRSTKLEDSAMYFCASREGLAGWYSEQYFGPGTRLTVT.

This clone was counted between two and nine times. The rearrangement links TRBV19 to TRBJ1-5; D is unclear. The germline V gene has CDR1 LNHDA and CDR2 SQIVND (reference sequence). CDR3 length: 14 amino acids. V gave up 5 bases and J gave up 1 base, with 9 bases separating them. The CDR3 region has the DNA TGTGCCAGTAGTTTTGGCGGAAGCAATCAGCCCCAGCATTTT. Its protein product is CASSFGGSNQPQHF.